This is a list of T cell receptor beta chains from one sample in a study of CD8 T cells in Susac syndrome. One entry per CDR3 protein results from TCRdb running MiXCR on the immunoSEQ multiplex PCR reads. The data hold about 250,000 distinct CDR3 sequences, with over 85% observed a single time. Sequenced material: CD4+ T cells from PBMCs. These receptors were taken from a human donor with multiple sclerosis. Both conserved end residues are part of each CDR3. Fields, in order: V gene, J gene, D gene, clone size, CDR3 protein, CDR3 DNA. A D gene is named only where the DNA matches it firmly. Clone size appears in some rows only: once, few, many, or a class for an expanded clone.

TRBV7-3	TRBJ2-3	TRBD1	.	CASSPDRDPDTQYF	TGTGCCAGCAGCCCCGACAGGGACCCAGATACGCAGTATTTT
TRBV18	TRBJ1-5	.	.	CASSPVGANQPQHF	TGTGCCAGCTCACCGGTCGGGGCCAATCAGCCCCAGCATTTT
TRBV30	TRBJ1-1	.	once	CAGNRKNTEAFF	TGTGCCGGAAATCGGAAGAACACTGAAGCTTTCTTT
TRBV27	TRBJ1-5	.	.	CASSLSWNQPQHF	TGTGCCAGCAGTTTATCCTGGAATCAGCCCCAGCATTTT
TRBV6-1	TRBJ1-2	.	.	CAGREDGGTIYGYTF	TGTGCCGGGAGGGAGGATGGGGGCACAATCTATGGCTACACCTTC
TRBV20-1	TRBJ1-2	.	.	CSAPDSNYGYTF	TGCAGTGCACCTGACAGTAACTATGGCTACACCTTC
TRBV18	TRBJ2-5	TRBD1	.	CASSPLRQGREETQYF	TGTGCCAGCTCACCACTCCGACAGGGGCGGGAAGAGACCCAGTACTTC
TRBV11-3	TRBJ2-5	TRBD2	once	CASSQSTPSGAQETQYF	TGTGCCAGCAGCCAGTCCACCCCCAGCGGGGCCCAAGAGACCCAGTACTTC
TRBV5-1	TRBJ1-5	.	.	CASSLEGGSSNQPQHF	TGCGCCAGCAGCTTGGAGGGCGGGAGTAGCAATCAGCCCCAGCATTTT
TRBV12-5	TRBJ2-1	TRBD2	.	CASALRGAGGIHNEQFF	TGTGCTAGTGCCCTGAGGGGAGCGGGGGGGATCCACAATGAGCAGTTCTTC
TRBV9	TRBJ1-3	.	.	CASSTQGSDTIYF	TGTGCCAGCAGCACGCAGGGCTCGGACACCATATATTTT
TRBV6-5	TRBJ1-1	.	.	CASSSSGQGPIKAFF	.
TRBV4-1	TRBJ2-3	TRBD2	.	CASSQASGATDTQYF	TGCGCCAGCAGCCAAGCTAGCGGGGCCACAGATACGCAGTATTTT
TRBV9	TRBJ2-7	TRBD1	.	CASSEGFGQGLYEQYF	TGTGCCAGCAGCGAGGGCTTCGGACAGGGGTTGTACGAGCAGTACTTC
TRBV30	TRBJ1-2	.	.	CAWSVPGLVNYGYTF	TGTGCCTGGAGTGTCCCAGGACTGGTCAACTATGGCTACACCTTC
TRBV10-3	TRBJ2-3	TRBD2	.	CAIGGTSGASTDTQYF	TGTGCCATCGGCGGGACTAGCGGAGCTAGCACAGATACGCAGTATTTT
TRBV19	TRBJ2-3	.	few	CASSWTSTDTQYF	TGTGCCAGTAGTTGGACTAGCACAGATACGCAGTATTTT
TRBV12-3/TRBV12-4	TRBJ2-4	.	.	CASSYRDIQYF	TGTGCCAGCAGTTATAGAGATATTCAGTACTTC
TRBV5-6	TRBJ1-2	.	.	CASSLAGRVNYGYTF	TGTGCCAGCAGCTTGGCCGGCAGGGTTAACTATGGCTACACCTTC
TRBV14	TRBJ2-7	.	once	CASSQVSEQYF	TGTGCCAGCAGCCAAGTTAGCGAGCAGTACTTC
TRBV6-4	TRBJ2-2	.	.	CASSATTLPGAELFF	TGTGCCAGCAGTGCCACAACACTCCCTGGGGCGGAGCTGTTTTTT
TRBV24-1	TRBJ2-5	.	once	CATSITGLETQYF	TGTGCCACCAGTATAACAGGGCTGGAGACCCAGTACTTC
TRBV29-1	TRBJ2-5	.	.	CSVEDRTYQETQYF	TGCAGCGTTGAGGATAGGACGTACCAAGAGACCCAGTACTTC
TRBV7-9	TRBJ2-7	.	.	CASSLKSSGAEQYF	TGTGCCAGCAGCTTAAAGTCGTCTGGGGCCGAGCAGTACTTC
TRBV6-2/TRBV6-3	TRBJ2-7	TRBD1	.	CASAQGAPRQYF	TGTGCCAGCGCTCAGGGGGCCCCCAGGCAGTACTTC
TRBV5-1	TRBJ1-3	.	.	CASSPEVSRVSGNTIYF	TGCGCCAGCAGCCCGGAGGTCTCACGGGTCTCTGGAAACACCATATATTTT
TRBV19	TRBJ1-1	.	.	CASSPKRTEAFF	TGTGCCAGTAGTCCCAAGCGCACTGAAGCTTTCTTT
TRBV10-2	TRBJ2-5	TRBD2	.	CASSDAGVEQTQYF	TGCGCCAGCAGTGACGCGGGGGTTGAACAGACCCAGTACTTC
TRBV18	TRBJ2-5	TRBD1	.	CASSPLRTGDETQYF	TGTGCCAGCTCACCTCTCCGGACAGGGGACGAGACCCAGTACTTC
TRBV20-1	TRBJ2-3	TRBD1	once	CSALINRGASDTQYF	TGCAGTGCCCTGATAAACAGGGGAGCTTCAGATACGCAGTATTTT
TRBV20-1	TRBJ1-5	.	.	CSAGGGDQPQHF	TGCAGTGCGGGTGGGGGCGATCAGCCCCAGCATTTT
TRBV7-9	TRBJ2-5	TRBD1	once	CASSLTGWQETQYF	TGTGCCAGCAGCTTGACAGGGTGGCAAGAGACCCAGTACTTC
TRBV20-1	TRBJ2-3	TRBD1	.	CSAREDRVRSPDTQYF	TGCAGTGCTAGGGAAGACAGGGTCAGGTCCCCAGATACGCAGTATTTT
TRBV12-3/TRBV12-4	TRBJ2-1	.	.	CASSRVTGSGEGDEQFF	TGTGCCAGCAGTCGAGTGACAGGGAGCGGGGAAGGCGATGAGCAGTTCTTC
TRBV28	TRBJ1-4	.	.	CASSFRRSEKLFF	TGTGCCAGCAGTTTCCGGCGGTCTGAAAAACTGTTTTTT
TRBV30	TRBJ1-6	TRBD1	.	CAWRRTGGNSPLHF	TGTGCCTGGAGGAGGACAGGGGGTAATTCACCCCTCCACTTT
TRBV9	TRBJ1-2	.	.	CASRSSGPRRGYTF	TGTGCCAGCAGATCTTCAGGGCCTCGTCGAGGCTACACCTTC
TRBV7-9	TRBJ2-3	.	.	CASSLSAGLTDTQYF	TGTGCCAGCAGCTTATCAGCGGGCCTCACAGATACGCAGTATTTT
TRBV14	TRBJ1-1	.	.	CASSRRGTEAFF	TGTGCCAGCAGCCGTCGGGGTACTGAAGCTTTCTTT
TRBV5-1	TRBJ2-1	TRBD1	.	CASSLVGQNSYNEQFF	TGCGCCAGCAGCTTGGTGGGACAGAACTCCTACAATGAGCAGTTCTTC
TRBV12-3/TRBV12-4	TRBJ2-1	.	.	CASSLSGPRKFF	TGTGCCAGCAGTTTGTCTGGGCCACGGAAGTTCTTC
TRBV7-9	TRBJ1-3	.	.	CASSLSTGSDTIYF	TGTGCCAGCAGCTTATCAACAGGATCTGATACCATATATTTT
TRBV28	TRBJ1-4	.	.	CASGPLEKLFF	TGTGCCTCGGGACCGTTGGAAAAACTGTTTTTT
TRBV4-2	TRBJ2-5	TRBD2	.	CASSPGGLASSRRRQETQYF	TGTGCCAGCAGCCCGGGGGGACTAGCGAGCTCGAGGCGAAGACAAGAGACCCAGTACTTC
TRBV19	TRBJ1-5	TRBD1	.	CASTSTGGPNQPQHF	TGTGCCAGTACCTCGACAGGGGGCCCCAATCAGCCCCAGCATTTT
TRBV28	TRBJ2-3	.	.	CASSQGPRTQYF	TGTGCCAGCAGTCAAGGACCACGCACGCAGTATTTT
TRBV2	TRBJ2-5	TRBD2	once	CASRLTSGTETQYF	TGTGCCAGCAGACTGACTAGCGGGACGGAGACCCAGTACTTC
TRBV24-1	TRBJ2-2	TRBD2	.	CATSERASGSAGELFF	TGTGCCACCAGTGAGAGGGCTAGCGGGAGTGCCGGGGAGCTGTTTTTT
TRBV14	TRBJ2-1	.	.	CASSRPDFYNEQFF	TGTGCCAGCAGCCGACCGGACTTCTACAATGAGCAGTTCTTC
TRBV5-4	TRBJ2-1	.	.	CASSRLYNEQFF	TGTGCCAGCAGCCGACTCTACAATGAGCAGTTCTTC
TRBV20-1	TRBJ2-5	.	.	CSRSSTQETQYF	TGCTCCCGCAGTAGCACTCAAGAGACCCAGTACTTC
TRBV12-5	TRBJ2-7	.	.	CASLGGTASVEGEQYF	TGTGCTAGTTTGGGCGGGACAGCGAGTGTGGAGGGCGAGCAGTACTTC
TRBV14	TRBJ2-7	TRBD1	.	CASSRTGRFYEQYF	TGTGCCAGCAGCCGGACAGGAAGATTCTACGAGCAGTACTTC
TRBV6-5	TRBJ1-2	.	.	CASSYSIGRGVNYGYTF	TGTGCCAGCAGTTACTCCATTGGCCGGGGGGTGAACTATGGCTACACCTTC